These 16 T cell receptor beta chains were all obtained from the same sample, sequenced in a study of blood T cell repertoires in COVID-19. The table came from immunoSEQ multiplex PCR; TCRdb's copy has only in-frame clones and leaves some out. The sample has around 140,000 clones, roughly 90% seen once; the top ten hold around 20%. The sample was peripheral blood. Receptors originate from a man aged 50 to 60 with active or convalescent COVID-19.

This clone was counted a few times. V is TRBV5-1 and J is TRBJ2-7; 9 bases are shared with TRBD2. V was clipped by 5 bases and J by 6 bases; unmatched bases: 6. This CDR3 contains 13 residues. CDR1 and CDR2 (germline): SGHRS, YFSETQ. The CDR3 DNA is TGCGCCAGCAGGGCCGGGACTAGCCTCGAGCAGTACTTC. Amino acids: CASRAGTSLEQYF. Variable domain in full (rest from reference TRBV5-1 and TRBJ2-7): KAGVTQTPRYLIKTRGQQVTLSCSPISGHRSVSWYQQTPGQGLQFLFEYFSETQRNKGNFPGRFSGRQFSNSRSEMNVSTLELGDSALYLCASRAGTSLEQYFGPGTRLTVT.

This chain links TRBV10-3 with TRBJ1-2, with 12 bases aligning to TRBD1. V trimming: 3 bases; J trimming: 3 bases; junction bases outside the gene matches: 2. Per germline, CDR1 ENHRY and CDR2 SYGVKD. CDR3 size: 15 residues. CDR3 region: CAISDGTGGDYGYTF. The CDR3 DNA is TGTGCCATCAGTGACGGGACAGGGGGCGACTATGGCTACACCTTC.

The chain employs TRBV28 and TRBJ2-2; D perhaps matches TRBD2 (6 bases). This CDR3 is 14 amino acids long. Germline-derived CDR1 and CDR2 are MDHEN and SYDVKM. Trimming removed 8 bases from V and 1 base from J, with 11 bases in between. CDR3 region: CASLGTGNTGELFF. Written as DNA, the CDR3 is TGTGCCAGCTTAGGGACTGGGAACACCGGGGAGCTGTTTTTT.

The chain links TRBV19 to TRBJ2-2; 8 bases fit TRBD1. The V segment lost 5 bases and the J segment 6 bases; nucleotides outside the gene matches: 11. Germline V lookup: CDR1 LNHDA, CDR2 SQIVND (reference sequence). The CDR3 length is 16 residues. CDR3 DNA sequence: TGTGCCAGTAGTTCCGGACAGGGAGGTTTGGCCGGGGAGCTGTTTTTT. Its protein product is CASSSGQGGLAGELFF.

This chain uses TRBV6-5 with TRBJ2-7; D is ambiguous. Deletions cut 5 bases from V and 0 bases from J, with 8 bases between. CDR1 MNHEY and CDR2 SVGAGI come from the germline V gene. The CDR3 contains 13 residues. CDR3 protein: CASSPVLSYEQYF. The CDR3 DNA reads TGTGCCAGCAGTCCGGTTCTCTCCTACGAGCAGTACTTC.

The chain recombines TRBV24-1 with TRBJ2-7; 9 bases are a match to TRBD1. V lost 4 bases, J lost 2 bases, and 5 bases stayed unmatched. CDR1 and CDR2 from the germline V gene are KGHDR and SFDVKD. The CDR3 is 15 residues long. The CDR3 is CATSESGQGAYEQYF. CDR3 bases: TGTGCCACCAGTGAGTCGGGACAGGGCGCCTACGAGCAGTACTTC.

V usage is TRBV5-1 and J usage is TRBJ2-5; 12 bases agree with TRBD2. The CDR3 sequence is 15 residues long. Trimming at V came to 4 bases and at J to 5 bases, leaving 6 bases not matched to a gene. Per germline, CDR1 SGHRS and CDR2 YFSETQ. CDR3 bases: TGCGCCAGCAGCCCGGAGCTAGCGGGAGGGGAGACCCAGTACTTC. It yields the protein CASSPELAGGETQYF.

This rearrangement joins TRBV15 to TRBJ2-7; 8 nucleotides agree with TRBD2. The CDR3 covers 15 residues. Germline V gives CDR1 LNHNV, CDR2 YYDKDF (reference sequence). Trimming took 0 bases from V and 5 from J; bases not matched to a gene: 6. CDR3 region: CATSRESGGPNEQYF. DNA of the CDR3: TGTGCCACCAGCAGAGAATCGGGAGGGCCCAACGAGCAGTACTTC. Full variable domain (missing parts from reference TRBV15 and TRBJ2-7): DAMVIQNPRYQVTQFGKPVTLSCSQTLNHNVMYWYQQKSSQAPKLLFHYYDKDFNNEADTPDNFQSRRPNTSFCFLDIRSPGLGDTAMYLCATSRESGGPNEQYFGPGTRLTVT.

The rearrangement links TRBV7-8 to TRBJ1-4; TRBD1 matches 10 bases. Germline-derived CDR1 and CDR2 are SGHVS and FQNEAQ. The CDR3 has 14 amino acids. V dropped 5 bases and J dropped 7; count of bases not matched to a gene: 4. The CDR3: CASSRGQGIEKLFF. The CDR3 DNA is TGTGCCAGCAGCCGGGGACAGGGGATTGAAAAACTGTTTTTT.

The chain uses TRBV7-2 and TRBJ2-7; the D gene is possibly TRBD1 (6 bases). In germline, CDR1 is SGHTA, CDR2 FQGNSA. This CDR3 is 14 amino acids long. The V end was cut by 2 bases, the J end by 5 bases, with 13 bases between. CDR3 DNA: TGTGCCAGCAGCTTAACCGGGACATCCCACGAGCAGTACTTC. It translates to CASSLTGTSHEQYF. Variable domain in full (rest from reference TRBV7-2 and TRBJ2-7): GAGVSQSPSNKVTEKGKDVELRCDPISGHTALYWYRQSLGQGLEFLIYFQGNSAPDKSGLPSDRFSAERTGGSVSTLTIQRTQQEDSAVYLCASSLTGTSHEQYFGPGTRLTVT.

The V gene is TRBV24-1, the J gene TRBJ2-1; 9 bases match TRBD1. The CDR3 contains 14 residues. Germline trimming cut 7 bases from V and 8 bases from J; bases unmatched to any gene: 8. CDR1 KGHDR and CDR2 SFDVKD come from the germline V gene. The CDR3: CATRRQGEEDEQFF. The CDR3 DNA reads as TGTGCCACCAGGAGACAGGGGGAGGAAGATGAGCAGTTCTTC.

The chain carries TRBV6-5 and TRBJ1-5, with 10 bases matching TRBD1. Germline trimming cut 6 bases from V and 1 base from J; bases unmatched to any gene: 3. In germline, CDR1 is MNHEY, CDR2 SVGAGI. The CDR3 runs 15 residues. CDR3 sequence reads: CASRGQGPSNQPQHF. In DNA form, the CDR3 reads TGTGCCAGCAGGGGACAGGGGCCCAGCAATCAGCCCCAGCATTTT.

The CDR3 DNA reads as TGCGCCAGCAGTGAATCAGGGACTAACTATGGCTACACCTTC. The encoded protein is CASSESGTNYGYTF. V and J are TRBV10-2 and TRBJ1-2; D is perhaps TRBD1 (5 bases). The germline V and J ends were trimmed by 3 bases and 0 bases, with 8 bases remaining between them. Germline V lookup: CDR1 WSHSY, CDR2 SAAADI. The CDR3 length is 14 residues.

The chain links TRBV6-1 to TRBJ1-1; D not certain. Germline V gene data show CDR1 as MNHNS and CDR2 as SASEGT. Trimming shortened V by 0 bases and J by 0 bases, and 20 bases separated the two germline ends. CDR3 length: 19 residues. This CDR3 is CASSEAYGQALGMNTEAFF. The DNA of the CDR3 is TGTGCCAGCAGTGAAGCGTATGGGCAGGCACTCGGGATGAACACTGAAGCTTTCTTT.

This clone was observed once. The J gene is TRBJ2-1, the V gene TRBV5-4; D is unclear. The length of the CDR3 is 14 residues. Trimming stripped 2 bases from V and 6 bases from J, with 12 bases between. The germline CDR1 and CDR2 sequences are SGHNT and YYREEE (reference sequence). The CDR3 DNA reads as TGTGCCAGCAGCTTAGAGGCCCCAGTCAATGAGCAGTTCTTC. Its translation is CASSLEAPVNEQFF.

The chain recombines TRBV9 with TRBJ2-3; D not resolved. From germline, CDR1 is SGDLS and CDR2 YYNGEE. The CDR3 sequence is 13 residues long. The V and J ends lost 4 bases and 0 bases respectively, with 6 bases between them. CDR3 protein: CASSLPSTDTQYF. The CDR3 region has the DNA TGTGCCAGCAGCCTCCCTAGCACAGATACGCAGTATTTT.